A selection of T cell receptor beta chains follows, all from one sample in a study of PD-L1 blockade in urothelial cancer. Data came from immunoSEQ multiplex PCR; TCRdb stores just in-frame clones and leaves some out. The data show 95,000 to 100,000 clones, roughly 87% seen once. Sequenced here: PBMCs, sampled around atezolizumab (anti-PD-L1) treatment. The receptor set was obtained from a man aged 60 to 75 with urothelial cancer. CDR3s include the opening cysteine and the closing phenylalanine or tryptophan. A D gene is named only where the DNA matches it firmly. Rows may omit the clone size; those that give it use once, few, many or a size class.

abundance	v_gene	d_gene	j_gene	CDR3nt	CDR3aa
NA	TRBV5-1	TRBD1	TRBJ1-3	TGCGCCAGCAGCCCGGGACAGGGGTCTCCCTCTGGAAACACCATATATTTT	CASSPGQGSPSGNTIYF
few	TRBV4-1	NA	TRBJ1-2	TGCGCCAGCAGCCAAGCAGATTATGGCTACACCTTC	CASSQADYGYTF
NA	TRBV4-1	NA	TRBJ1-4	TGCGCCAGCAGCCCCTCAGGGGCAGGGAATGAAAAACTGTTTTTT	CASSPSGAGNEKLFF
NA	TRBV7-2	NA	TRBJ1-2	TGTGCCAGCAGCTTAGGAGCTTCGCAGGGTCGCGGCTACACCTTC	CASSLGASQGRGYTF
NA	TRBV14	TRBD2	TRBJ2-7	TGTGCCAGCAGCCCGAGAGGGGCGGGAGGGGGCGAGCAGTACTTC	CASSPRGAGGGEQYF
NA	TRBV5-1	TRBD1	TRBJ2-5	TGCGCCAGCAGCTTCCAATCAGGGGGCGATGAGACCCAGTACTTC	CASSFQSGGDETQYF
NA	TRBV5-1	NA	TRBJ2-5	TGCGCCAGCAGCCCCCTTGAGGGCCCAGGAGAGACCCAGTACTTC	CASSPLEGPGETQYF
once	TRBV7-3	TRBD2	TRBJ2-1	TGTGCCACCGGATGGGGGGGTCACAATGAGCAGTTCTTC	CATGWGGHNEQFF
NA	TRBV9	NA	TRBJ1-2	TGTGCCAGCAGCTTCGGCACAGGGAATTGGAACTATGGCTACACCTTC	CASSFGTGNWNYGYTF
NA	TRBV11-3	NA	TRBJ1-1	TGTGCCAGCACCTATGGGGCGCGGTTTGGCACTGAAGCTTTCTTT	CASTYGARFGTEAFF
NA	TRBV28	TRBD1	TRBJ2-4	TGTGCCAGCACGGGACAGGTAGCCAAAAACATTCAGTACTTC	CASTGQVAKNIQYF
NA	TRBV10-1	TRBD2	TRBJ2-3	TGCGCCAGCACCTGTAGCGGGGAATCCACAGATACGCAGTATTTT	CASTCSGESTDTQYF
NA	TRBV4-1	NA	TRBJ1-4	TGCGCCAGCAGCCCGCAACCCGGAGAGGGTGAAAAACTGTTTTTT	CASSPQPGEGEKLFF
NA	TRBV9	TRBD1	TRBJ1-1	TGTGCCAGCAGCGTAGTAGGGCAGGGGGGCACTGAAGCTTTCTTT	CASSVVGQGGTEAFF
NA	TRBV7-2	NA	TRBJ2-7	TGTGCCAGCAGCGGGGGCAGGGTGGCCGAGCAGTACTTC	CASSGGRVAEQYF
NA	TRBV6-5	NA	TRBJ2-5	TGTGCCAGCAGTTACCCGGCCGGGGGAGACCAAGAGACCCAGTACTTC	CASSYPAGGDQETQYF
NA	TRBV11-3	NA	TRBJ2-3	TGTGCCAGCATGCTCAGGCCCGGCACAGATACGCAGTATTTT	CASMLRPGTDTQYF
NA	TRBV19	TRBD1	TRBJ1-2	TGTGCCAGTAGTCCCGGGACAGGGGGTTATGGCTACACCTTC	CASSPGTGGYGYTF
NA	TRBV5-3	TRBD1	TRBJ1-1	TGTGCCAGAAGCCTGAAGAGGGGCACGTTGAGGGGGACAGAATTCTTCACTGAAGCTTTCTTT	CARSLKRGTLRGTEFFTEAFF
NA	TRBV6-6	TRBD1	TRBJ2-1	TGTGCCAGCAGTTACCCAGGACAGGGCTCCTACAATGAGCAGTTCTTC	CASSYPGQGSYNEQFF
few	TRBV7-3	TRBD1	TRBJ1-1	TGTGCCAGCAGCCCGGGACAGGCGAACACTGAAGCTTTCTTT	CASSPGQANTEAFF
NA	TRBV7-9	NA	TRBJ1-1	TGTGCCAGCAGCTTATTGTTAGGGGAAAACACTGAAGCTTTCTTT	CASSLLLGENTEAFF
NA	TRBV27	NA	TRBJ1-1	TGTGCCAGCAGTTTAAAGACAGCCCCCAGGTCTGAAGCTTTCTTT	CASSLKTAPRSEAFF
NA	TRBV6-4	NA	TRBJ2-4	TGTGCCAGCAGCCCTTCCTGGGTAGACAGCAAAAACATTCAGTACTTC	CASSPSWVDSKNIQYF
once	TRBV6-5	NA	TRBJ2-7	TGTGCCAGCAGTCCCCTCGGGGGGCCGGGGGAGCAGTACTTC	CASSPLGGPGEQYF
NA	TRBV30	NA	TRBJ1-5	TGTGCCTTCGCAGGAGGCTCGGGGCCCCAGCATTTT	CAFAGGSGPQHF
NA	TRBV7-2	TRBD2	TRBJ2-7	TGTGCCAGCAGCCTGGGACTAGCGGAAGAATACGAGCAGTACTTC	CASSLGLAEEYEQYF
NA	TRBV7-9	NA	TRBJ2-2	TGTGCCAGCAGCTTTTCGACTACTCGGGAGCTGTTTTTT	CASSFSTTRELFF
NA	TRBV7-9	NA	TRBJ2-7	TGTGCCAGCAGCTCCCTCTCTTCCTACGAGCAGTACTTC	CASSSLSSYEQYF
NA	TRBV28	NA	TRBJ1-1	TGTGCCAGCAGTCCGGCAGGGGCCTGGACTGAAGCTTTCTTT	CASSPAGAWTEAFF
NA	TRBV30	NA	TRBJ2-7	TGTGCCTGGGCCCAAAGCGCCTACGAGCAGTACTTC	CAWAQSAYEQYF
NA	TRBV7-9	NA	TRBJ1-1	TGTGCCAGCAGCAGAACGGGGGGATATTTGGTGAACACTGAAGCTTTCTTT	CASSRTGGYLVNTEAFF
NA	TRBV6-1	NA	TRBJ2-7	TGTGCCAGCAGTGAGGTCCACAGTTACGAGCAGTACTTC	CASSEVHSYEQYF
few	TRBV7-7	NA	TRBJ2-5	TGTGCTAGCAGCTTAACCGCCCAGTTAGAGACCCAGTACTTC	CASSLTAQLETQYF
NA	TRBV7-2	TRBD2	TRBJ2-4	TGTGCCAGCAGCTTAGGAGCGGGGGTCTGGGAAGCCAAAAACATTCAGTACTTC	CASSLGAGVWEAKNIQYF
NA	TRBV13	TRBD2	TRBJ2-3	TGTGCCAGCAGCTTATCAGCGGGGATTAGCACAGATACGCAGTATTTT	CASSLSAGISTDTQYF
NA	TRBV2	TRBD2	TRBJ2-3	TGTGCCAGCAGTGAAGTTAGCGGGGGGGCGGATACGCAGTATTTT	CASSEVSGGADTQYF
NA	TRBV27	NA	TRBJ1-2	TGTGCCAGCAGTTTACAGGGTATGGGCAACTATGGCTACACCTTC	CASSLQGMGNYGYTF
NA	TRBV28	NA	TRBJ1-2	TGTGCCACAGGGGCCGGCTATGGCTACACCTTC	CATGAGYGYTF
NA	TRBV18	NA	TRBJ1-5	TGTGCCAGCTCACCACAGGGGGGGGGACAGCCCCAGCATTTT	CASSPQGGGQPQHF
few	TRBV28	NA	TRBJ1-4	TGTGCCAGCAGTCCGGACACCACAACTAATGAAAAACTGTTTTTT	CASSPDTTTNEKLFF
NA	TRBV5-1	TRBD2	TRBJ2-2	TGCGCCAGCTCTGGACTAGCGGGCTCCGAGAACACCGGGGAGCTGTTTTTT	CASSGLAGSENTGELFF
NA	TRBV5-1	TRBD1	TRBJ2-1	TGCGCCAGCAGCTGGGACAGGGGAGACATCGGCAATGAGCAGTTCTTC	CASSWDRGDIGNEQFF
NA	TRBV5-1	TRBD1	TRBJ1-1	TGCGCCAGCAGCCCTCGACAGGGGGCTTATGCCGAAGCTTTCTTT	CASSPRQGAYAEAFF
NA	TRBV28	NA	TRBJ1-2	TGTGCCAGCATGACAGGTCTTAACTATGGCTACACCTTC	CASMTGLNYGYTF
NA	TRBV10-3	TRBD2	TRBJ2-7	TGTGCCATCAGTGAGTCCATCGGGCTAGCGGACTCCTACGAGCAGTACTTC	CAISESIGLADSYEQYF
NA	TRBV6-5	NA	TRBJ1-2	TGTGCCAGCAGTTACTCCTCAGGGATAAACTATGGCTACACCTTC	CASSYSSGINYGYTF
NA	TRBV12-5	NA	TRBJ1-1	TGTGCTAGTGGTTTCCGGGGAGGGACTGAAGCTTTCTTT	CASGFRGGTEAFF
NA	TRBV7-3	TRBD1	TRBJ1-1	TGTGCCAGCAGGCCAACGGGGGACAGTACAGAAGCTTTCTTT	CASRPTGDSTEAFF
once	TRBV19	NA	TRBJ2-5	TGTGCCAGTAGTATCCAGGAGACCCAGTACTTC	CASSIQETQYF
NA	TRBV28	NA	TRBJ1-1	TGTGCCAGCAGTTTATATGGCAGGGCTACCACTGAAGCTTTCTTT	CASSLYGRATTEAFF
NA	TRBV30	NA	TRBJ1-6	TGTGCCGGAATCACGGGATCCAATTCACCCCTCCACTTT	CAGITGSNSPLHF
NA	TRBV19	TRBD1	TRBJ1-2	TGTGCCAGTAGTAAAGGACAGGGTGGGAACTATGGCTACACCTTC	CASSKGQGGNYGYTF
NA	TRBV6-1	TRBD2	TRBJ2-1	TGTGCCAGCGTGACTAGCGGGATGAATGAGCAGTTCTTC	CASVTSGMNEQFF
NA	TRBV5-4	TRBD1	TRBJ2-5	TGTGCCAGCAGCTTCGGACAGGGAGAGACCCAGTACTTC	CASSFGQGETQYF
NA	TRBV5-6	TRBD1	TRBJ1-5	TGTGCCAGCAGCTCCACAGGGGGCGTTCAGCCCCAGCATTTT	CASSSTGGVQPQHF